The 28 T cell receptor beta chains in this list originate from one sample, sequenced in a study of T cells in Graves' hyperthyroidism and ophthalmopathy. TCR beta CDR3 sequences were amplified from RNA transcripts. First-round RT-PCR of the TCR CDR3 relied on the HTBI primer set. From the multiplex PCR reads, TCRdb called clonotypes with MiXCR, one entry per CDR3 protein. The table lists a few hundred thousand distinct CDR3 sequences, about 14% of them singletons, with over 11% in the top ten. Sequenced input: blood. The receptors were sampled from a woman aged 35 to 49 with Graves' hyperthyroidism.

This clonotype was seen more than once but under ten times. The V call is TRBV5-6, the J call TRBJ1-2; 11 bases fit TRBD1. V dropped 4 bases and J dropped 5; count of bases not matched to a gene: 10. Germline lookup yields CDR1 SGHDT and CDR2 YYEEEE. There are 16 residues in the CDR3. CDR3 loop: CASSPTRTGGLYGYTF. The CDR3 bases are TGTGCCAGCAGCCCAACGAGGACAGGGGGCCTATATGGCTACACCTTC.

This clonotype was detected ten times or more. The chain carries TRBV24-1 and TRBJ2-1; 11 bases match TRBD2. Losses at the gene ends were 4 bases for V and 4 bases for J; bases not matched to a gene: 5. This CDR3 is built from 16 residues. Germline values: CDR1 KGHDR, CDR2 SFDVKD. CDR3 nucleotides: TGTGCCACCAGTGAATTAACTAGCGGGGGTTACAATGAGCAGTTCTTC. Residues: CATSELTSGGYNEQFF.

The sample holds many counts of this clonotype. The chain uses TRBV20-1 and TRBJ2-1, with a weak D call TRBD2 (6 bases). V was cut by 6 bases and J by 2 bases, with 20 bases left in between. Germline V gives CDR1 DFQATT, CDR2 SNEGSKA (reference sequence). The CDR3 consists of 16 residues. The CDR3 sequence: CSARLLGGVPYNEQFF. DNA of the CDR3: TGCAGTGCAAGACTCTTGGGGGGTGTTCCCTACAATGAGCAGTTCTTC.

This clonotype was seen at least ten times. The chain uses TRBV5-1 and TRBJ2-1; 12 bases fit TRBD2. Germline V lookup: CDR1 SGHRS, CDR2 YFSETQ. Trimming at V came to 0 bases and at J to 7 bases, leaving 2 bases not matched to a gene. CDR3 length: 15 residues. This CDR3 reads CASSLAGTSGNEQFF. CDR3 DNA sequence: TGCGCCAGCAGCTTGGCCGGGACTAGCGGGAATGAGCAGTTCTTC.

This clonotype showed up many times. The rearrangement joins TRBV20-1 to TRBJ2-2; 7 positions agree with TRBD2. The CDR3 is 14 amino acids. V was clipped by 3 bases and J by 7 bases; unmatched bases: 8. Germline values: CDR1 DFQATT, CDR2 SNEGSKA (reference sequence). The CDR3, as DNA: TGCAGTGCTAGCTACGGTAGCGGGTACGGGGAGCTGTTTTTT. As protein: CSASYGSGYGELFF.

The V call is TRBV2, the J call TRBJ2-3, with 7 bases lining up with TRBD2. V was clipped by 4 bases and J by 0 bases; unmatched bases: 4. CDR3 length equals 15 residues. Per germline, CDR1 SNHLY and CDR2 FYNNEI. The DNA of the CDR3 is TGTGCCAGCAGTGGGGCTAGCGGTAGCACAGATACGCAGTATTTT. It encodes CASSGASGSTDTQYF. The entire variable domain, with the rest obtained from reference TRBV2 and TRBJ2-3, is as follows: EPEVTQTPSHQVTQMGQEVILRCVPISNHLYFYWYRQILGQKVEFLVSFYNNEISEKSEIFDDQFSVERPDGSNFTLKIRSTKLEDSAMYFCASSGASGSTDTQYFGPGTRLTVL.

This clonotype showed up many times. The V call is TRBV2, the J call TRBJ2-5, with D uncertain. Germline lookup yields CDR1 SNHLY and CDR2 FYNNEI. This CDR3 region has 14 residues. V lost 3 bases to trimming and J lost 1 base, with 9 bases between them. CDR3 protein: CASSEFSSQETQYF. In nucleotides, the CDR3 is TGTGCCAGCAGTGAGTTTAGCAGCCAAGAGACCCAGTACTTC.

The chain combines TRBV9 with TRBJ2-7, with D possibly being TRBD2 (6 bases). Trimming left V 7 bases short and J 0 bases short, with 11 bases between. The CDR3 loop spans 13 amino acids. CDR1 and CDR2 from the germline V gene are SGDLS and YYNGEE. The DNA for the CDR3 is TGTGCCAGCGGCGGGGACGACTCCTACGAGCAGTACTTC. This encodes CASGGDDSYEQYF.

This clonotype was counted many times. The chain links TRBV30 to TRBJ1-1, with TRBD1 matching over 7 bases. The CDR3 has 13 amino acids. Germline V lookup: CDR1 GTSNPN, CDR2 SVGIG (reference sequence). V lost 4 bases, J lost 11 bases, and 13 bases stayed unmatched. CDR3 DNA sequence: TGTGCCTGGACATTGGCAGGGCCCAGGGGGGCTTTCTTT. As protein: CAWTLAGPRGAFF.

This clonotype was seen many times. The chain uses TRBV28 and TRBJ2-7; 11 bases align to TRBD1. Per the germline V gene, CDR1 is MDHEN and CDR2 is SYDVKM. The CDR3 covers 13 residues. Unmatched junction bases numbered 1, after V lost 3 bases and J lost 6 bases. The CDR3 spells CASSFGTGGEQYF. The CDR3 nucleotides are TGTGCCAGCAGTTTTGGGACAGGGGGCGAGCAGTACTTC.

To note about this clonotype: The junction departs from germline at one end; a sequencing error may be responsible. V gene TRBV28 combines with J gene TRBJ2-7, with D hard to call. In germline, CDR1 is MDHEN, CDR2 SYDVKM. This CDR3 is 13 amino acids long. The CDR3 loop is CASSALLLGEQYF. CDR3 DNA: TGCGCCAGCAGTGCCCTCCTCTTGGGCGAGCAGTACTTC.

The chain recombines TRBV4-2 with TRBJ2-3; 10 nucleotides align to TRBD2. CDR3 length: 21 residues. The J segment lost 1 base and the V segment lost 11 bases, leaving 27 bases of the junction unmatched. Germline V gene sequence: CDR1 LGHNA, CDR2 YNFKEQ. The CDR3 DNA sequence: TGTGCCTGTATCAATAGGGCGGGACTAGCGCAATCCAACACGCGCACAGATACGCAGTATTTT. Protein sequence: CACINRAGLAQSNTRTDTQYF.

Concerning this clonotype itself: This may stem from a read error, because a much larger clone lies one nucleotide away. The CDR3 sequence: CVSTRGANRHEQFF. Here the CDR3 DNA reads TGTGTCAGCACCCGGGGGGCCAATCGCCATGAGCAGTTCTTC. The genes are TRBV11-2 and TRBJ2-1, with a possible D match to TRBD2 (7 bases). The CDR3 covers 14 residues. Germline assignment: CDR1 SGHAT and CDR2 FQNNGV. The whole variable domain, remainder taken from reference TRBV11-2 and TRBJ2-1, is EAGVAQSPRYKIIEKRQSVAFWCNPISGHATLYWYQQILGQGPKLLIQFQNNGVVDDSQLPKDRFSAERLKGVDSTLKIQPAKLEDSAVYLCVSTRGANRHEQFFGPGTRLTVL.

The chain has TRBV5-8 and TRBJ2-3; no definite D call. The CDR3 is 15 residues long. V gave up 0 bases and J gave up 2 bases, with 10 bases separating them. Germline V gene sequence: CDR1 SGHTS, CDR2 YDEGEE. CDR3 residues: CASSLGRQVTDTQYF. The CDR3 DNA follows: TGTGCCAGCAGCTTGGGCCGGCAAGTCACAGATACGCAGTATTTT.

Comments on this clonotype: The junction departs from the called germline gene at one end, perhaps through a read error. The chain links TRBV5-5 to TRBJ2-3, with TRBD1 as a possible D gene (6 bases). The germline gives CDR1 SGHKS, CDR2 YYEKEE (reference sequence). The CDR3 is 15 amino acids. The CDR3 region has the DNA TGTGCCAGCAGCATCGGACAGTCAAGCACAGATACGCGGTATTTT. It translates to CASSIGQSSTDTRYF. Variable domain in full (rest from reference TRBV5-5 and TRBJ2-3): DAGVTQSPTHLIKTRGQQVTLRCSPISGHKSVSWYQQVLGQGPQFIFQYYEKEERGRGNFPDRFSARQFPNYSSELNVNALLLGDSALYLCASSIGQSSTDTRYFGPGTRLTVL.

This clonotype was seen ten or more times. The genes are TRBV27 and TRBJ2-1; 9 positions match TRBD2. Trimming at V came to 0 bases and at J to 7 bases, leaving 7 bases not matched to a gene. The CDR3 is 16 residues long. Germline assignment: CDR1 MNHEY and CDR2 SMNVEV (reference sequence). DNA for the CDR3: TGTGCCAGCAGTTTATCCTTAGCGGGAGTCGGAAATGAGCAGTTCTTC. It is translated as CASSLSLAGVGNEQFF.

This chain uses TRBV4-1 with TRBJ1-1, with D maybe TRBD1 (5 bases). The V gene's germline CDR1 is MGHRA and CDR2 YSYEKL. Trimming pared 3 bases from V and 5 bases from J, leaving 13 bases between. The CDR3 consists of 14 residues. CDR3 in amino acids: CASSQPGRATEAFF. The CDR3 DNA follows: TGCGCCAGCAGCCAGCCGGGCAGGGCTACTGAAGCTTTCTTT.

This clonotype has a handful of counts. This chain joins TRBV12-5 and TRBJ2-1, with 9 bases fitting TRBD2. CDR1 is LGHNT and CDR2 is FRNRAP in the germline V gene. The CDR3 is 20 residues long. The junction had 17 bases not matched to a gene; V was cut back by 3 bases and J by 2 bases. CDR3 nucleotides: TGTGCTAGTGGTTTCCTCCTGGGTAGCGGGAGCGAAGAAACCTACAATGAGCAGTTCTTC. It yields the protein CASGFLLGSGSEETYNEQFF.

As to this clonotype: A read error may be the cause here, since a much bigger clone is one base away. The rearrangement joins TRBV6-2 or TRBV6-3 to TRBJ1-3; 7 positions agree with TRBD1. Germline V gene sequence: CDR1 MNHEY, CDR2 SVGEGT. The CDR3 is 18 amino acids. The CDR3: CASSYRGRGKSAGTTIYF. The DNA of the CDR3 is TGTGCCAGCAGTTATCGGGGCAGGGGGAAGAGCGCTGGAACCACCATATATTTT.

This clonotype was found many times. The chain carries TRBV28 and TRBJ2-2, with D possibly being TRBD1 (6 bases). Germline lookup yields CDR1 MDHEN and CDR2 SYDVKM. Trimming shortened V by 7 bases and J by 0 bases, and 12 bases separated the two germline ends. The CDR3 runs to 15 residues. The DNA of the CDR3 is TGTGCCAGCACCTCCGGGACATCGAACACCGGGGAGCTGTTTTTT. Encoded protein: CASTSGTSNTGELFF.

As concerns this clonotype: A read error is likely, as this CDR3 ends without the conserved phenylalanine or tryptophan. This rearrangement joins TRBV20-1 to TRBJ2-7; tentatively, D is TRBD2 (5 bases). This CDR3 spans 13 amino acids. The V and J ends lost 3 bases and 2 bases respectively, with 11 bases between them. Looked up from germline, CDR1 is DFQATT and CDR2 is SNEGSKA (reference sequence). CDR3 sequence (DNA): TGCAGTGCTAGGACCAGCGGTACCTACGAGCAGTACATC. This translates into CSARTSGTYEQYI.

The DNA for the CDR3 is TGTGCCAGCTCCAGACAGGTCGGCGAAGGAGCTTTCTTT. This translates into CASSRQVGEGAFF. The chain combines TRBV25-1 with TRBJ1-1; possible D gene TRBD1, 6 bases. CDR3 length: 13 amino acids. Germline V lookup: CDR1 MGHDK, CDR2 SYGVNS. Trimming took 8 bases from V and 10 from J, leaving 20 bases between them.

This rearrangement joins TRBV10-1 to TRBJ1-1; D might be TRBD1 (5 bases). This CDR3 contains 14 residues. The germline V gene has CDR1 WNHNN and CDR2 SYGVQD (reference sequence). Trimming took 0 bases from V and 5 from J, leaving 10 bases between them. The CDR3 region is CASSESSGVTEAFF. As DNA, the CDR3 is TGCGCCAGCAGTGAGTCCTCGGGGGTTACTGAAGCTTTCTTT.

This clonotype has at least ten counts. The chain joins TRBV18 to TRBJ2-1; D may match TRBD1 or TRBD2 (5 bases each). The CDR3 has 16 amino acids. V lost 1 base to trimming and J lost 5 bases, with 15 bases between them. CDR1 is KGHSH and CDR2 is LQKENI in the germline V gene. This CDR3 reads CASSPLGAAGNNEQFF. CDR3 bases: TGTGCCAGCTCACCACTCGGGGCGGCCGGGAACAATGAGCAGTTCTTC.

This clonotype was observed at least ten times. The gene calls are TRBV11-2 and TRBJ2-5; D is uncertain. The CDR3 is made up of 12 amino acids. Germline loops: CDR1 SGHAT, CDR2 FQNNGV. The V end was cut by 6 bases, the J end by 5 bases, with 10 bases between. The CDR3 sequence: CASSILRETQYF. CDR3 coding DNA: TGTGCCAGCAGTATCTTGAGGGAGACCCAGTACTTC.

This chain links TRBV28 with TRBJ2-7; 7 bases align to TRBD1. J lost 4 bases, V lost 7 bases, and 10 bases had no gene match. Looked up from germline, CDR1 is MDHEN and CDR2 is SYDVKM. There are 14 residues in the CDR3. CDR3 sequence: CASTRGQRNYEQYF. CDR3 coding DNA: TGTGCCAGCACTAGGGGACAGAGGAATTACGAGCAGTACTTC.

This sequence joins TRBV13 and TRBJ2-2, with TRBD2 as a possible D gene (6 bases). The CDR3 sequence is 13 residues long. Trimming left V 11 bases short and J 6 bases short, with 16 bases between. Looked up from germline, CDR1 is PRHDT and CDR2 is FYEKMQ (reference sequence). The CDR3 region is CAGSLASSGELFF. DNA for the CDR3: TGTGCCGGGTCGCTAGCGTCGTCCGGGGAGCTGTTTTTT.

This clonotype was picked up a small number of times. Compared with germline, one end of the junction differs, possibly owing to a read error. The chain joins TRBV6-2 or TRBV6-3 to TRBJ1-1; a possible D gene is TRBD1 (5 bases). This CDR3 is built from 11 residues. Germline V gives CDR1 MNHEY, CDR2 SVGEGT. CDR3 bases: TGTGCCAGCTTTGCCGGGACTGGAGCTTTCTTT. Residues: CASFAGTGAFF.